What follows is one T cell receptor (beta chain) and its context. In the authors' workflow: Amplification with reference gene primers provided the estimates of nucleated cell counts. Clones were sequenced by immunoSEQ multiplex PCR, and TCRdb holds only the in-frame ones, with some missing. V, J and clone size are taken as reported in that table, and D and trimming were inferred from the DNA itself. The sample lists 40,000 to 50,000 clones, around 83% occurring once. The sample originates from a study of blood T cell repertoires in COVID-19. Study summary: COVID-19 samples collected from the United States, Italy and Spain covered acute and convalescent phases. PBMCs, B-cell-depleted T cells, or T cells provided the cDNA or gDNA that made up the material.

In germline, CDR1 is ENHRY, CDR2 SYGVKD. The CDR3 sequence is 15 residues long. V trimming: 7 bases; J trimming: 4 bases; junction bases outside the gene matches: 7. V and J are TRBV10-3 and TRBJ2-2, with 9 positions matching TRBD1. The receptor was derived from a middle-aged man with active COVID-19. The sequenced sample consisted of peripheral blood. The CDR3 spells CAITRTGEPTGELFF. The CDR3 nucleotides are TGTGCCATCACCCGGACAGGGGAACCCACCGGGGAGCTGTTTTTT.